These 6 T cell receptor beta chains were all obtained from the same sample, sequenced in a study of CD8+ T cells in alopecia areata (dated by TCRdb to about 2018). Libraries were prepared through the immunoSEQ multiplex PCR assay. To provide template for TCR sequencing, every sample had RNA extracted and reverse transcribed into cDNA. As stored in TCRdb, this immuneACCESS dataset retains in-frame rearrangements with V and J assigned. A fraction of the clones does not appear; measured against another copy, unresolved V genes explain less than half of the discrepancy, and the remainder lacks a known reason. Counted in this sample were some 150,000 clones; 86% of them appeared once. The ten largest clones capture 13% of the sample. The intended sense of this specimen's time point label: less than five weeks on oral tofacitinib. Taken with the paper, the label for treatment or condition translates to: oral pan-JAK inhibitor, 5-10 mg twice daily.

The source material was CD8+ T cells sorted from blood, sampled at week 4, from a patient treated with tofacitinib. These receptors were obtained from a human donor with alopecia areata.

The V and J genes are TRBV29-1 and TRBJ2-4, with 10 bases that match TRBD2. V trimming: 2 bases; J trimming: 0 bases; junction bases outside the gene matches: 7. The CDR3 totals 17 residues. Germline V lookup: CDR1 SQVTM, CDR2 ANQGSEA. The CDR3 bases are TGCAGCGTTGAAATGATAGCGGGAGGACTAGCCAAAAACATTCAGTACTTC. Protein product: CSVEMIAGGLAKNIQYF.

The V call is TRBV9, the J call TRBJ2-1, with unresolved D. Germline loops: CDR1 SGDLS, CDR2 YYNGEE. V was pared by 3 bases and J by 0 bases, with 7 bases between. The CDR3 spans 14 residues. The CDR3 protein is CASSARTSYNEQFF. The CDR3 DNA reads as TGTGCCAGCAGCGCCCGAACCTCCTACAATGAGCAGTTCTTC. Full variable domain (remainder filled in from reference TRBV9 and TRBJ2-1): DSGVTQTPKHLITATGQRVTLRCSPRSGDLSVYWYQQSLDQGLQFLIQYYNGEERAKGNILERFSAQQFPDLHSELNLSSLELGDSALYFCASSARTSYNEQFFGPGTRLTVL.

The chain recombines TRBV2 with TRBJ1-5, with D tentatively TRBD1 (5 bases). Germline CDR1 and CDR2: SNHLY and FYNNEI. This CDR3 spans 13 amino acids. The V gene lost 2 bases and the J gene lost 9 bases, with 11 bases spanning the gap. CDR3: CASSERGVRPQHF. In nucleotides, the CDR3 is TGTGCCAGCAGTGAAAGAGGGGTACGGCCCCAGCATTTT.

The chain joins TRBV27 to TRBJ1-2; D is ambiguous. CDR3 size: 12 residues. V was shortened by 8 bases and J by 6 bases, with 13 bases between the two germline ends. Germline CDR1 and CDR2: MNHEY and SMNVEV (reference sequence). CDR3 region: CASGKGLHGYTF. CDR3 nucleotide sequence: TGTGCCAGCGGGAAGGGCCTCCATGGCTACACCTTC.

V is TRBV27 and J is TRBJ2-1, with 9 bases that match TRBD2. Looked up from germline, CDR1 is MNHEY and CDR2 is SMNVEV (reference sequence). Trimming removed 5 bases from V and 8 bases from J; junction bases left unmatched: 7. This CDR3 has 14 residues. This CDR3 is CASSVAGETYEQFF. The CDR3 DNA sequence: TGTGCCAGCAGTGTAGCGGGAGAAACCTATGAGCAGTTCTTC.

J is TRBJ2-1 and V is TRBV5-1, with D tentatively TRBD2 (5 bases). This CDR3 comprises 15 residues. Looked up from germline, CDR1 is SGHRS and CDR2 is YFSETQ. Deletions cut 3 bases from V and 7 bases from J, with 17 bases between. In DNA, the CDR3 is TGCGCCAGCAGCTCTCCGGCGGTCCGGGGAAATGAGCAGTTCTTC. Amino acids: CASSSPAVRGNEQFF. The entire variable domain, with the rest obtained from reference TRBV5-1 and TRBJ2-1, is as follows: KAGVTQTPRYLIKTRGQQVTLSCSPISGHRSVSWYQQTPGQGLQFLFEYFSETQRNKGNFPGRFSGRQFSNSRSEMNVSTLELGDSALYLCASSSPAVRGNEQFFGPGTRLTVL.